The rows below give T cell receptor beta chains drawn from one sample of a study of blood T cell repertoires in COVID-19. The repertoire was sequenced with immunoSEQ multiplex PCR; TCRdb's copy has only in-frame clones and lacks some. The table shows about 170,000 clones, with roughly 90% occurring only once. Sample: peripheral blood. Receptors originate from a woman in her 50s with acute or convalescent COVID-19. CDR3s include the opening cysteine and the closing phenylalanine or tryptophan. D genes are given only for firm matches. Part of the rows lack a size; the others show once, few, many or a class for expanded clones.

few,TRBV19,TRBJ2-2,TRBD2,CASSDLTQRGTGELFF,TGTGCCAGTAGTGACTTAACCCAGCGGGGCACCGGGGAGCTGTTTTTT
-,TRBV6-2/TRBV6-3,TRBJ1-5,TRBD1,CASSQTGGNQPQHF,TGTGCCAGCAGTCAAACAGGGGGCAATCAGCCCCAGCATTTT
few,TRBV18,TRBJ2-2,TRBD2,CASSRGLAGANTGELFF,TGTGCCAGCTCTCGTGGGCTAGCGGGAGCGAACACCGGGGAGCTGTTTTTT
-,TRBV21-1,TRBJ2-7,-,CASSCDRGISYEQYF,TGTGCCAGCAGTTGCGACAGGGGGATCTCCTACGAGCAGTACTTC
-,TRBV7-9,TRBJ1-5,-,CASSLQGNSNQPQHF,TGTGCCAGCAGCTTACAGGGGAATAGCAATCAGCCCCAGCATTTT
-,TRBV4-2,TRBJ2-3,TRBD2,CASSQGRGGNTDTQYF,TGTGCCAGCAGCCAGGGGCGGGGGGGGAACACAGATACGCAGTATTTT
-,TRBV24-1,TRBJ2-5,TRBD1,CATSDPRTGRQETQYF,TGTGCCACCAGTGACCCCAGGACAGGACGACAAGAGACCCAGTACTTC
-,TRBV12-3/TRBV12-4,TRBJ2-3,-,CASSGQYTDTQYF,TGTGCCAGCAGTGGACAGTACACAGATACGCAGTATTTT
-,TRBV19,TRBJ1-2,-,CASSIARGEGYGYTF,TGTGCCAGTAGTATAGCCCGGGGGGAAGGGTATGGCTACACCTTC
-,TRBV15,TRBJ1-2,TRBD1,CATSRSYKYRGDYGYTF,TGTGCCACCAGCAGATCCTATAAGTACAGGGGGGACTATGGCTACACCTTC
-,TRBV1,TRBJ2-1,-,CTSSPRMAGGVYNEQFF,TGCACCAGCAGCCCTAGGATGGCGGGGGGGGTCTACAATGAGCAGTTCTTC
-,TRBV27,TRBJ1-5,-,CASRRQGKDQPQHF,TGTGCCAGCAGAAGGCAGGGGAAGGACCAGCCCCAGCATTTT
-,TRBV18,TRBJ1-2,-,CASSPQSGGHGYTF,TGTGCCAGCTCACCGCAGTCCGGAGGACATGGCTACACCTTC
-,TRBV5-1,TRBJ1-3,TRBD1,CASSLNQGASGNTIYF,TGCGCCAGCAGCCTGAACCAGGGGGCTAGTGGAAACACCATATATTTT
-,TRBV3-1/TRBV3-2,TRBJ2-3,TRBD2,CASSTRGANTDTQYF,TGTGCCAGCAGCACGCGGGGGGCGAACACAGATACGCAGTATTTT
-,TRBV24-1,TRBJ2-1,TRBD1,CATSDGDSFEQFF,TGTGCCACCAGTGATGGGGACAGCTTTGAGCAGTTCTTC
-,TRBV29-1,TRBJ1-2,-,CSVDKGGNYGYTF,TGCAGCGTTGATAAGGGCGGGAACTATGGCTACACCTTC
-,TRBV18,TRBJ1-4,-,CASSESETSNEKLFF,TGTGCCAGCTCAGAAAGCGAAACCTCTAATGAAAAACTGTTTTTT